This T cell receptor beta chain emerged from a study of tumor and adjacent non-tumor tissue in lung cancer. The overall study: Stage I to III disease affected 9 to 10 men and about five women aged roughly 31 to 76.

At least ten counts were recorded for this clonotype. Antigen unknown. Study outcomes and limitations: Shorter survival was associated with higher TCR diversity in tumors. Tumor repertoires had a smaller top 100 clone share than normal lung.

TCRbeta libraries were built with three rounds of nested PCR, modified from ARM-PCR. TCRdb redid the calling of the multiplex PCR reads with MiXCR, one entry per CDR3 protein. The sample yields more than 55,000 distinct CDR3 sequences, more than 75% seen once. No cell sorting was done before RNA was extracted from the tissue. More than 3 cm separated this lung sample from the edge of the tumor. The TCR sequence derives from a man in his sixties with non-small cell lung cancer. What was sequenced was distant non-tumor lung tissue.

CDR3: CASSLVLSGRETQYF. CDR3 sequence (DNA): TGTGCCAGCAGCTTAGTTCTTAGCGGGAGGGAGACCCAGTACTTC. V gene TRBV11-2 combines with J gene TRBJ2-5, with TRBD2 matching over 10 bases. The CDR3 sequence is 15 residues long. Germline-derived CDR1 and CDR2 are SGHAT and FQNNGV. Losses at the gene ends were 1 base for V and 5 bases for J; bases not matched to a gene: 4.